This TCR beta chain was found in a study of blood T cells in healthy people across ages. This CDR3 is built from 15 residues. V was cut by 3 bases and J by 2 bases, with 13 bases left in between. The V gene's germline CDR1 is KGHSH and CDR2 LQKENI. As regards this clonotype: What it recognizes is unknown.

Study-wide findings and caveats: Across the age range, TCR beta diversity per million T cells fell in a roughly linear way. Researchers deemed the diversity estimates from one million T cells underestimates.

PCR was performed a second time for about 7 to 12 cycles using a sample-barcoded 5' primer and a J-beta primer mix. Every sample gave at least 3 million paired-end reads containing CDR3. One entry per CDR3 protein results from TCRdb running MiXCR on the 5' RACE reads. The sample shows more than 900,000 distinct CDR3 sequences, under 35% of them seen only once. The sample was also linked to a second study, of T cells of mothers and their children. That investigation notes: Researchers found no T cell clones that were persistent and microchimeric.

This chain connects TRBV18 to TRBJ1-2; D not resolved. The TCR sequence derives from a woman aged 40 to 50 in good health. Sequencing was carried out using blood. CDR3 residues: CASSPGASRNYGYTF. CDR3 sequence (DNA): TGTGCCAGCTCACCGGGTGCTTCGAGAAACTATGGCTACACCTTC.